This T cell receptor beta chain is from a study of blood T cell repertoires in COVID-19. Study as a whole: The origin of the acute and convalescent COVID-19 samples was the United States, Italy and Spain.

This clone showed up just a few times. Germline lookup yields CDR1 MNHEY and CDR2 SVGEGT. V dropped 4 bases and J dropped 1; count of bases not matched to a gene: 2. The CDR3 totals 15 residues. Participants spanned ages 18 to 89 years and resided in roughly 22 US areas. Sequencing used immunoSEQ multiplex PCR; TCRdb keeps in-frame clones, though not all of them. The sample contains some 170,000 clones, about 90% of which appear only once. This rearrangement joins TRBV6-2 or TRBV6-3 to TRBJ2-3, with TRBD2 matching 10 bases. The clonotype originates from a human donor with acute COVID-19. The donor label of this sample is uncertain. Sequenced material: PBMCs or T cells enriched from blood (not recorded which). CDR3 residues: CASSFSGGRTDTQYF. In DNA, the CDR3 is TGTGCCAGCAGTTTTAGCGGGGGGCGCACAGATACGCAGTATTTT.